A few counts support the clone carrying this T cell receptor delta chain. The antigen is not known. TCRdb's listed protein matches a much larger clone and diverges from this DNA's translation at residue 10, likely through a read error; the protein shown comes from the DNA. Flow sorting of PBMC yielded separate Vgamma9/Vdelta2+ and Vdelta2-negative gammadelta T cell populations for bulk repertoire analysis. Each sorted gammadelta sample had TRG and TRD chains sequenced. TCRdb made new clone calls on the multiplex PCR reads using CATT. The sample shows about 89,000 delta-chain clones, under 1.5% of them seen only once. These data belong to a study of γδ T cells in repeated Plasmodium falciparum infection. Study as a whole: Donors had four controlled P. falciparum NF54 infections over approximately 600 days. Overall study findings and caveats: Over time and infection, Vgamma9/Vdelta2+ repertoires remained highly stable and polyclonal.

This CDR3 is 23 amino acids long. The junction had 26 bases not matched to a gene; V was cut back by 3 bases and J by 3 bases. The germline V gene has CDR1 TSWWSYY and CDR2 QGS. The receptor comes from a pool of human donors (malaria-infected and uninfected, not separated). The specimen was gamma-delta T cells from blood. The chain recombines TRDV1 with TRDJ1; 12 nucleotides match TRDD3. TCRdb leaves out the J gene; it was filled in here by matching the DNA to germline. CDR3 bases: TGTGCTCTTGGGGAGCCGGCTAAGAGCGGAATGAACTGGGGGATACCGTACGCCGATAAACTCATCTTT. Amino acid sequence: CALGEPAKSGMNWGIPYADKLIF.